Listed below are T cell receptor beta chains from one sample, sequenced in a study of beta chain features in type 1 diabetes. The protocol was immunoSEQ multiplex PCR, while the TCRdb copy is restricted to in-frame clones and leaves out a portion. The table shows around 250,000 clones, with 11% to 15% occurring only once. The specimen was naive CD4+ T cells from blood. These receptor sequences come from a woman aged 35 to 49 in good health. Each CDR3 is given with its conserved first and last residue. The D gene is left open where the match is weak. The listing skips clone size in some rows; elsewhere it reads once, few, many or a size class.

clone size	V gene	D gene	J gene	CDR3 protein	CDR3 DNA
.	TRBV10-3	TRBD2	TRBJ2-5	CAISESEGLASETQYF	TGTGCCATCAGTGAGTCCGAGGGACTAGCATCGGAGACCCAGTACTTC
few	TRBV11-2	TRBD1	TRBJ2-7	CASSLELRTGSYEQYF	TGTGCCAGCAGCCTCGAACTCAGGACAGGCTCCTACGAGCAGTACTTC
.	TRBV4-1	.	TRBJ1-5	CASSPPGGPDQPQHF	TGCGCCAGCAGCCCCCCGGGGGGCCCCGATCAGCCCCAGCATTTT
.	TRBV5-1	.	TRBJ1-2	CASSLGQKEGYTF	TGCGCCAGCAGCTTGGGGCAGAAGGAGGGCTACACCTTC
.	TRBV18	.	TRBJ1-5	CASSPGQLHQPQHF	TGTGCCAGCTCACCGGGGCAGCTTCATCAGCCCCAGCATTTT
.	TRBV7-9	TRBD1	TRBJ2-3	CASSLARTGAHTDTQYF	TGTGCCAGCAGCTTAGCAAGGACAGGGGCGCACACAGATACGCAGTATTTT
.	TRBV19	.	TRBJ2-3	CASSPERVDTQYF	TGTGCCAGTAGCCCAGAGCGTGTGGATACGCAGTATTTT
.	TRBV6-1	TRBD1	TRBJ1-5	CASSLGQGSNQPQHF	TGTGCCAGCAGCTTGGGACAGGGGAGCAATCAGCCCCAGCATTTT
few	TRBV2	.	TRBJ1-5	CASSDRHRVQGRVSNQPQHF	TGTGCCAGCAGTGACAGACACAGGGTACAGGGAAGAGTTAGCAATCAGCCCCAGCATTTT
few	TRBV11-2	.	TRBJ2-5	CASSFNLGETQYF	TGTGCCAGCAGCTTCAACTTGGGCGAGACCCAGTACTTC
.	TRBV7-9	.	TRBJ1-1	CASSWGRENTEAFF	TGTGCCAGCAGCTGGGGCAGGGAGAACACTGAAGCTTTCTTT
few	TRBV7-9	TRBD1	TRBJ2-7	CASSLTGTGDFSYEQYF	TGTGCCAGCAGCTTGACCGGGACAGGGGATTTCTCCTACGAGCAGTACTTC
few	TRBV7-2	TRBD1	TRBJ2-7	CASSPKTGQLVEQYF	TGTGCCAGCAGCCCCAAAACGGGACAGTTAGTCGAGCAGTACTTC
.	TRBV9	TRBD1	TRBJ2-1	CASSKLGGGYLNEQFF	TGTGCCAGTTCCAAATTAGGGGGCGGCTACCTCAATGAGCAGTTCTTC
.	TRBV12-5	.	TRBJ2-7	CASGLVNGAYEQYF	TGTGCTAGTGGTTTGGTAAACGGAGCCTACGAGCAGTACTTC
.	TRBV5-1	TRBD2	TRBJ2-7	CASSLGGGASYEQYF	TGCGCCAGCAGCTTGGGCGGGGGGGCCTCCTACGAGCAGTACTTC
few	TRBV5-1	TRBD2	TRBJ2-7	CASSGGLAGYEQYF	TGCGCCAGCAGCGGAGGACTAGCGGGCTACGAGCAGTACTTC
.	TRBV5-6	TRBD1	TRBJ2-3	CASSLETGLNTQYF	TGTGCCAGCAGCTTGGAGACAGGGCTGAATACGCAGTATTTT
few	TRBV18	.	TRBJ1-5	CASSPESNGPQHF	TGTGCCAGCTCACCGGAGTCGAACGGGCCCCAGCATTTT
few	TRBV7-8	TRBD1	TRBJ2-3	CASSWTGLDTQYF	TGTGCCAGCAGCTGGACAGGGTTGGATACGCAGTATTTT
.	TRBV29-1	.	TRBJ1-2	CSVGGGRSNYGYTF	TGCAGCGTTGGAGGGGGAAGGTCGAACTATGGCTACACCTTC
.	TRBV7-2	.	TRBJ1-1	CASSLAMTQGLGTEAFF	TGTGCCAGCAGCTTAGCAATGACACAGGGTCTGGGGACTGAAGCTTTCTTT
.	TRBV5-1	.	TRBJ1-2	CASSLGGTDFYGYTF	TGCGCCAGCAGCTTGGGCGGGACCGATTTCTATGGCTACACCTTC
.	TRBV9	.	TRBJ1-1	CASSVAGVNTEAFF	TGTGCCAGCAGCGTGGCAGGGGTGAACACTGAAGCTTTCTTT
.	TRBV27	TRBD2	TRBJ2-7	CASSFLSAGGHTEQYF	TGTGCCAGCAGTTTCCTCTCCGCGGGGGGCCATACCGAGCAGTACTTC
few	TRBV18	TRBD1	TRBJ1-2	CASSPRDRGHYGYTF	TGTGCCAGCTCACCGCGGGACAGGGGGCACTATGGCTACACCTTC
.	TRBV10-3	.	TRBJ1-6	CAIRTDTGLGSPLHF	TGTGCCATCAGGACTGACACGGGACTGGGTTCACCCCTCCACTTT
.	TRBV5-1	.	TRBJ1-2	CASSLEGGGPGYTF	TGCGCCAGCAGCTTGGAGGGTGGGGGCCCTGGCTACACCTTC
few	TRBV7-2	TRBD2	TRBJ2-1	CASSLQVGLAGENEQFF	TGTGCCAGCAGCTTACAGGTGGGACTAGCGGGTGAGAATGAGCAGTTCTTC
.	TRBV5-1	.	TRBJ2-2	CASSLLVSGELFF	TGCGCCAGCAGCCTACTAGTATCCGGGGAGCTGTTTTTT
few	TRBV11-2	TRBD2	TRBJ2-1	CASSLGVSGGAGEQFF	TGTGCCAGCAGCTTAGGAGTTAGCGGGGGGGCCGGTGAGCAGTTCTTC
few	TRBV10-3	TRBD1	TRBJ2-3	CAIRGTGNADTQYF	TGTGCCATCAGGGGGACAGGTAATGCAGATACGCAGTATTTT
.	TRBV7-7	TRBD2	TRBJ2-5	CASSLGPAGETQYF	TGTGCTAGCAGCTTGGGTCCAGCGGGGGAGACCCAGTACTTC
few	TRBV4-3	.	TRBJ2-7	CASSQRHGYEQYF	TGCGCCAGCAGCCAGAGACATGGGTACGAGCAGTACTTC
.	TRBV29-1	.	TRBJ1-1	CSAPGTMNTEAFF	TGCAGCGCCCCCGGGACTATGAACACTGAAGCTTTCTTT
.	TRBV6-5	.	TRBJ1-4	CASSYGGSEEKLFF	TGTGCCAGCAGTTACGGGGGGTCGGAAGAAAAACTGTTTTTT
.	TRBV5-1	.	TRBJ2-5	CASSLGRVQETQYF	TGCGCCAGCAGCTTGGGGAGGGTCCAAGAGACCCAGTACTTC
few	TRBV6-1	.	TRBJ1-4	CASSTVDRNNEKLFF	TGTGCCAGCAGTACCGTCGACAGAAATAATGAAAAACTGTTTTTT
.	TRBV5-1	.	TRBJ2-7	CASSLGGAEHEQYF	TGCGCCAGCAGCTTGGGGGGCGCGGAACACGAGCAGTACTTC
.	TRBV5-4	.	TRBJ2-7	CASSSQRANGNEQYF	TGTGCCAGCAGTTCCCAGCGGGCTAACGGGAACGAGCAGTACTTC
.	TRBV9	.	TRBJ2-3	CASSVLARSDTQYF	TGTGCCAGCAGCGTTCTAGCGCGATCAGATACGCAGTATTTT
few	TRBV18	TRBD1	TRBJ1-5	CASSPPGTGTYSNQPQHF	TGTGCCAGCTCACCACCGGGGACAGGGACCTATAGCAATCAGCCCCAGCATTTT
few	TRBV6-5	TRBD1	TRBJ2-7	CASRTGTGGKQYF	TGTGCCAGCAGAACCGGGACAGGGGGCAAGCAGTACTTC
.	TRBV7-6	TRBD2	TRBJ2-1	CASSRTSGGYNEQFF	TGTGCCAGCAGCCGGACTAGCGGGGGGTACAATGAGCAGTTCTTC
.	TRBV2	TRBD1	TRBJ2-5	CASRERQGRETQYF	TGTGCCAGCAGAGAGAGACAGGGCCGAGAGACCCAGTACTTC
.	TRBV7-9	TRBD1	TRBJ1-6	CASSPPDRGNSPLHF	TGTGCCAGCAGCCCCCCCGACAGGGGAAATTCACCCCTCCACTTT
.	TRBV7-9	TRBD2	TRBJ2-2	CARSRSGGPNTGELFF	TGTGCCCGGAGTCGTAGCGGGGGGCCGAACACCGGGGAGCTTTTTTTT
.	TRBV7-9	TRBD2	TRBJ2-1	CASYRAGGRNEQFF	TGTGCCAGTTATCGGGCGGGGGGACGGAATGAGCAGTTCTTC
few	TRBV6-5	.	TRBJ2-1	CASNSWGGAYNEQFF	TGTGCCAGCAACTCGTGGGGGGGGGCGTACAATGAGCAGTTCTTC
few	TRBV18	.	TRBJ1-1	CASSPPRANTEAFF	TGTGCCAGCTCACCACCGAGGGCTAACACTGAAGCTTTCTTT
few	TRBV19	.	TRBJ1-5	CASTQGNQPQHF	TGTGCCAGTACTCAGGGGAATCAGCCCCAGCATTTT
.	TRBV6-1	.	TRBJ2-6	CASDRAEAGNVLTF	TGTGCCAGCGACCGAGCAGAGGCGGGCAACGTCCTGACTTTC
.	TRBV7-2	TRBD2	TRBJ2-7	CASSLLASGEYEQYF	TGTGCCAGCAGCCTCCTGGCTAGCGGGGAATACGAGCAGTACTTC
.	TRBV7-2	.	TRBJ2-5	CASSLSPAETQYF	TGTGCCAGCAGCTTATCCCCTGCGGAGACCCAGTACTTC
.	TRBV6-5	.	TRBJ1-2	CASRYTGSYGYIF	TGTGCCAGCAGATACACGGGGAGCTATGGCTACATCTTC
few	TRBV6-1	.	TRBJ2-1	CASSEIGIEQFF	TGTGCCAGCAGTGAAATCGGGATTGAGCAGTTCTTC
few	TRBV5-1	.	TRBJ1-1	CASSLVGGTTEAFF	TGCGCCAGCAGCTTGGTGGGGGGAACGACTGAAGCTTTCTTT